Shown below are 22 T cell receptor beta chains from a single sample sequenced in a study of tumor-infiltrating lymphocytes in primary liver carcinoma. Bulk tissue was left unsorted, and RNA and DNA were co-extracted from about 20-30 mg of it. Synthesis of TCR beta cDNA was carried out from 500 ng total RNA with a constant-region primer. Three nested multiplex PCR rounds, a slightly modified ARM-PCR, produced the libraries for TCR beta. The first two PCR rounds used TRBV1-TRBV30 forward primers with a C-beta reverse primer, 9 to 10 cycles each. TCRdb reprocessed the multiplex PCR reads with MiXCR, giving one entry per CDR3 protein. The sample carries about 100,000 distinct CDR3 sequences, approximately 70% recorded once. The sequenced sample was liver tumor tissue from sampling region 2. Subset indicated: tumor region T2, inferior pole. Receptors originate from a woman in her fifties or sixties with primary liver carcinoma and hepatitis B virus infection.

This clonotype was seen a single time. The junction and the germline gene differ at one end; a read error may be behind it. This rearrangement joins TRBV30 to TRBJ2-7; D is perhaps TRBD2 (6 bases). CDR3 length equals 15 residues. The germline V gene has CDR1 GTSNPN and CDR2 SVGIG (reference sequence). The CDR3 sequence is CAWSVWGTASYDQYF. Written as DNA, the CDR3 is TGTGCCTGGAGTGTATGGGGGACTGCCTCCTACGATCAGTACTTC.

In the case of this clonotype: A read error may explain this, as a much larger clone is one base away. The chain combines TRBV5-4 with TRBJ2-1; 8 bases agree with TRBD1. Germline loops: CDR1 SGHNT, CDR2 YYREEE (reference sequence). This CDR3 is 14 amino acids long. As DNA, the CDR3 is TGTGCCAGCAGGGACAGGGAAGCCTACAATGGGCAGTTCTTC. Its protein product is CASRDREAYNGQFF.

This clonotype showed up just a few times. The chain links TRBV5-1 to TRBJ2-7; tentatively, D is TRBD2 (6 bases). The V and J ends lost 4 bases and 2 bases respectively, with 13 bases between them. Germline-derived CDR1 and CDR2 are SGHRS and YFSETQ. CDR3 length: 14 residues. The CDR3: CASSLRERAYEQYF. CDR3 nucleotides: TGCGCCAGCAGCCTCCGGGAGAGGGCCTACGAGCAGTACTTC.

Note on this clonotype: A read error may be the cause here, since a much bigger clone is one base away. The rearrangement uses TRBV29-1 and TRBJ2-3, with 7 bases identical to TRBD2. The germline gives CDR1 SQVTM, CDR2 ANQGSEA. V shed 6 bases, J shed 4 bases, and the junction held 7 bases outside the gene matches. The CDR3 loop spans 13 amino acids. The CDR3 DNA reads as TGCAGCGTCGAGAGGACTAGGGCAGATACGCAGTATTTT. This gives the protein CSVERTRADTQYF.

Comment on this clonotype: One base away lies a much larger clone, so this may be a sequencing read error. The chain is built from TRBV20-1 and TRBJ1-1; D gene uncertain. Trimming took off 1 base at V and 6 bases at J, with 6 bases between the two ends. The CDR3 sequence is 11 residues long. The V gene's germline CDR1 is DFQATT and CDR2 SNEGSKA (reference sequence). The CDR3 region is CSARVRAEAFF. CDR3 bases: TGCAGTGCTAGAGTCAGAGCTGAAGCTTTCTTT.

CDR3 sequence reads: CASSHPGSTDTQYF. CDR3 DNA sequence: TGTGCCAGCAGCCACCCTGGGAGCACAGATACGCAGTATTTT. V gene TRBV28 combines with J gene TRBJ2-3; no clear D. The CDR3 covers 14 residues. The germline V gene has CDR1 MDHEN and CDR2 SYDVKM. V dropped 6 bases and J dropped 0 bases, with 10 bases sitting between them.

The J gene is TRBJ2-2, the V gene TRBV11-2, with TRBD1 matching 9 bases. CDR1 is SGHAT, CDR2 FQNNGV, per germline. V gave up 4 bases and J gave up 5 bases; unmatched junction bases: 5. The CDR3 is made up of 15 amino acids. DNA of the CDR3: TGTGCCAGCAGCTCCCGACAGGGGGGGACCGGGGAGCTGTTTTTT. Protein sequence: CASSSRQGGTGELFF.

The CDR3, as DNA: TGTGCCAGCAGCACAACAGGGACCTGGGGTCTGGCCCAGCATTTT. Protein sequence: CASSTTGTWGLAQHF. The chain uses TRBV4-2 and TRBJ1-5, with D possibly TRBD1 on 6 matching bases. Deletions cut 5 bases from V and 11 bases from J, with 22 bases between. This CDR3 is 15 amino acids long. In germline, CDR1 is LGHNA, CDR2 YNFKEQ.

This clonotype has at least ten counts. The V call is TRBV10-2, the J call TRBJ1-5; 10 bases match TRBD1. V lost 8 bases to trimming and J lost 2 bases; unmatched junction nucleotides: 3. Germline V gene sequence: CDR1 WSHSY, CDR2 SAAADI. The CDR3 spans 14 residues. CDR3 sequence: CASAGTGGNQPQHF. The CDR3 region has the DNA TGCGCCAGCGCTGGGACAGGGGGCAATCAGCCCCAGCATTTT.

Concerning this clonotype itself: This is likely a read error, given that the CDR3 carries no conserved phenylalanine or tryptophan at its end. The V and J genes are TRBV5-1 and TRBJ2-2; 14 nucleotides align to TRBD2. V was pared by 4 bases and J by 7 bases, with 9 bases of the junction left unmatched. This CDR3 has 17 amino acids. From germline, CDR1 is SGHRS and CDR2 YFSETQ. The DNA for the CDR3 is TGCGCCAGCAGCCCCGGGACTAGCGGGAGTATCATCGGGGAGCTGTTTATT. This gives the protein CASSPGTSGSIIGELFI.

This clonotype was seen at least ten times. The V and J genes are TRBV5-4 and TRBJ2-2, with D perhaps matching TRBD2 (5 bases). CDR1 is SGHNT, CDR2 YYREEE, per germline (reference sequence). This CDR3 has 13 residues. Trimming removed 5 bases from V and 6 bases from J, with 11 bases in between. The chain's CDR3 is CASSFGNSGELFF. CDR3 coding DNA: TGTGCCAGCAGTTTCGGGAATTCCGGGGAGCTGTTTTTT.

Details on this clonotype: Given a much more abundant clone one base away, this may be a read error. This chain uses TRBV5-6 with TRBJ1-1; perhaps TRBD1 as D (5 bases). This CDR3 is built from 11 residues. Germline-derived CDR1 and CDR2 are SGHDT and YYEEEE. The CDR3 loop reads CATSLGPSAFF. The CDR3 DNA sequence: TGTGCCACCAGCTTGGGGCCCAGTGCTTTCTTT.

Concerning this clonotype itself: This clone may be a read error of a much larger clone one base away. DNA of the CDR3: TGTGCCAGCAGCTCCTCCGGGACTAACCCCAATGAGCAGTTCTTC. Its translation: CASSSSGTNPNEQFF. The chain recombines TRBV7-9 with TRBJ2-1; 7 bases are shared with TRBD2. V shed 4 bases, J shed 6 bases, and the junction held 9 bases outside the gene matches. The CDR3 runs 15 residues. Germline V gene sequence: CDR1 SEHNR, CDR2 FQNEAQ (reference sequence).

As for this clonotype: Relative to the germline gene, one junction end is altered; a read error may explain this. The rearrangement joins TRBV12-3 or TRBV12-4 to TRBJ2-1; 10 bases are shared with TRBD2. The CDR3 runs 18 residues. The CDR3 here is CASSLDAGPGLAYNEQFF. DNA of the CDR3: TGTGCCAGTAGTTTAGATGCAGGGCCGGGACTAGCGTACAATGAGCAGTTCTTC.

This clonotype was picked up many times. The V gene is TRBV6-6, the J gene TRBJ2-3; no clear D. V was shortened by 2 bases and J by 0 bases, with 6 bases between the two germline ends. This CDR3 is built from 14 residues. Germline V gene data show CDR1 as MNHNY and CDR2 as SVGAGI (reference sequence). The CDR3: CASSYRGSTDTQYF. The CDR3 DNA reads TGTGCCAGCAGTTACCGCGGTAGCACAGATACGCAGTATTTT.

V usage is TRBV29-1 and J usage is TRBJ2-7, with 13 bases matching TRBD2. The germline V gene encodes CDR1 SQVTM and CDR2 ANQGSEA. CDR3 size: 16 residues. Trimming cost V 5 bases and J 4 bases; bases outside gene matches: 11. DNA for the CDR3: TGCAGCGTTATTCGGACTAGCGGGAGACCTTATTACGAGCAGTACTTC. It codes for CSVIRTSGRPYYEQYF.

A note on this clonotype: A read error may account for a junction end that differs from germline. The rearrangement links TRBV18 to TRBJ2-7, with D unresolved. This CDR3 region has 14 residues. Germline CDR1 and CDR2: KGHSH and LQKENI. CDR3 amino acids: CVSPPGRQTYEQYF. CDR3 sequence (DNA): TGTGTCAGCCCACCAGGTCGTCAGACCTACGAGCAGTACTTC.

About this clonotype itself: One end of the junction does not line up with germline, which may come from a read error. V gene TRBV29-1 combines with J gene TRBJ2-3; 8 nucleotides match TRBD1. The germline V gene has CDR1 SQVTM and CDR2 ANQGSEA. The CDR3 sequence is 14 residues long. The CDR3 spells CIVGDRSLTDTQYF. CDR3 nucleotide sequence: TGCATCGTTGGGGACAGGTCCCTCACAGATACACAGTATTTT.

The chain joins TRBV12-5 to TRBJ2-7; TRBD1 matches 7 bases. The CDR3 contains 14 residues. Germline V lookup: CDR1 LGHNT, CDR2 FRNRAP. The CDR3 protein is CVSAPQGNRYEQYF. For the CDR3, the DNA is TGTGTTAGCGCCCCACAGGGGAACCGTTACGAGCAGTACTTC.

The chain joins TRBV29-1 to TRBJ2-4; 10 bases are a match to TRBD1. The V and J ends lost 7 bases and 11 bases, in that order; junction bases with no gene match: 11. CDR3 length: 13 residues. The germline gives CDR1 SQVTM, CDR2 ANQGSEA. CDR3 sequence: CSAIIGTGDVQYF. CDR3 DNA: TGCAGCGCGATCATCGGGACAGGGGACGTTCAGTACTTC.

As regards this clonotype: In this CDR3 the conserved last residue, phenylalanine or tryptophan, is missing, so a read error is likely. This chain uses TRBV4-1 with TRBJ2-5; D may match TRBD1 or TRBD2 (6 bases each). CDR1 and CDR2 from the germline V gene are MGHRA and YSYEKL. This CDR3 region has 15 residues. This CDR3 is CASSQGGHGRETQYL. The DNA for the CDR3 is TGCGCCAGCAGCCAGGGGGGACATGGACGCGAGACACAGTACTTA.

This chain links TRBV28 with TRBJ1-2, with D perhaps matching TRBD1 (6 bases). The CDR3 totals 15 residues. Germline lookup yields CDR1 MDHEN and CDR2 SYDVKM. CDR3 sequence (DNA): TGTGGTAGCAGTGCCGGGGGGGCCCGGGGGTATGGCTACACCTTC. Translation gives CGSSAGGARGYGYTF.